What follows are 21 T cell receptor beta chains derived from one specimen sequenced in a study of T cells in Graves' hyperthyroidism and ophthalmopathy. The CDR3 regions of TCR beta were amplified from RNA transcripts. Primed by the HTBI set, a first-round RT-PCR was run on the TCR CDR3. Via MiXCR, TCRdb re-called the multiplex PCR reads, giving one row per CDR3 protein. The repertoire has 350,000 or so distinct CDR3 sequences, approximately 22% of them found once; the top ten carry about 50%. The sequenced sample consisted of blood. Every receptor here comes from a woman in her forties or fifties with Graves' hyperthyroidism.

The sample holds many counts of this clonotype. This chain joins TRBV11-2 and TRBJ2-1; 8 bases line up with TRBD1. The germline CDR1 and CDR2 sequences are SGHAT and FQNNGV. The CDR3 consists of 15 residues. With V trimmed by 0 bases and J by 5 bases, 3 bases remained unmatched. This chain's CDR3 is CASSLEGQADNEQFF. The CDR3 DNA sequence: TGTGCCAGCAGCTTAGAGGGACAGGCCGACAATGAGCAGTTCTTC.

The V call is TRBV6-1, the J call TRBJ2-5; 12 nucleotides line up with TRBD2. The CDR3 length is 16 residues. V shed 6 bases, J shed 2 bases, and the junction held 7 bases outside the gene matches. Germline-derived CDR1 and CDR2 are MNHNS and SASEGT. CDR3 nucleotides: TGTGCCAGCAGGGCAGACCTAGCGGGAGGGCAAGAGACCCAGTACTTC. It codes for CASRADLAGGQETQYF.

This clonotype was seen many times. The V gene is TRBV19, the J gene TRBJ2-7; D possibly uses TRBD1 or TRBD2 (5 bases each). Germline CDR1 and CDR2: LNHDA and SQIVND (reference sequence). CDR3 length: 14 amino acids. Trimming took off 10 bases at V and 3 bases at J, with 19 bases between the two ends. The CDR3 sequence is CATQRGAENYEQYF. The CDR3 coding sequence is TGTGCCACCCAAAGAGGGGCCGAAAACTACGAGCAGTACTTC.

This clonotype was seen only a few times. The chain couples TRBV5-4 to TRBJ2-5, with D possibly matching TRBD1 (6 bases). The V end lost 6 bases, the J end lost 2 bases, and 11 bases lay between the germline ends. Germline V gene data show CDR1 as SGHNT and CDR2 as YYREEE (reference sequence). This CDR3 is 13 amino acids long. CDR3 protein: CASTTGQQETQYF. The CDR3, as DNA: TGTGCCAGCACCACAGGACAGCAAGAGACCCAGTACTTC.

This chain uses TRBV19 with TRBJ1-5, with D perhaps TRBD1 (5 bases). Germline V lookup: CDR1 LNHDA, CDR2 SQIVND (reference sequence). With 0 bases removed from V and 3 bases from J, the gap between germline ends came to 15 bases. This CDR3 has 17 amino acids. CDR3 loop: CASSIERWDGYNQPQHF. As DNA, the CDR3 is TGTGCCAGTAGTATAGAACGGTGGGACGGGTACAATCAGCCCCAGCATTTT.

The chain recombines TRBV6-2 or TRBV6-3 with TRBJ1-5; no reliable D call. CDR1 and CDR2 from the germline V gene are MNHEY and SVGEGT. V lost 7 bases to trimming and J lost 0 bases, with 16 bases between them. The CDR3 loop spans 16 amino acids. CDR3 sequence (DNA): TGTGCCAGCAATCCCGGGAGGGTGTATAGCAATCAGCCCCAGCATTTT. It specifies CASNPGRVYSNQPQHF.

This clonotype was observed once. The chain links TRBV2 to TRBJ2-5; a possible D gene is TRBD2 (6 bases). The V gene's germline CDR1 is SNHLY and CDR2 FYNNEI. The CDR3 extends over 14 amino acids. V was cut by 0 bases and J by 5 bases, with 10 bases left in between. This chain's CDR3 is CASSEARGGETQYF. CDR3 DNA sequence: TGTGCCAGCAGTGAAGCGCGGGGTGGGGAGACCCAGTACTTC.

In this sample, this clonotype turned up many times. The V gene is TRBV28, the J gene TRBJ1-5, with 8 positions matching TRBD1. The CDR3 spans 16 residues. V shed 5 bases and J 4 bases; nucleotides not matched to a gene: 10. Germline loops: CDR1 MDHEN, CDR2 SYDVKM. This chain's CDR3 is CASSEMTGVGNQPQHF. In nucleotides, the CDR3 is TGTGCCAGCAGTGAGATGACAGGGGTGGGGAATCAGCCCCAGCATTTT.

The J gene is TRBJ1-4, the V gene TRBV4-1; D possibly corresponds to TRBD1 (6 bases). V lost 7 bases and J 5 bases, leaving 11 bases between the germline ends. The CDR3 has 13 amino acids. In germline, CDR1 is MGHRA, CDR2 YSYEKL. The CDR3 region is CASMAGVNEKLFF. The CDR3 nucleotides are TGCGCCAGCATGGCAGGGGTGAATGAAAAACTGTTTTTT.

This clonotype was seen repeatedly, ten times or more. The chain combines TRBV5-1 with TRBJ1-2; D call uncertain. Germline V gene sequence: CDR1 SGHRS, CDR2 YFSETQ. The CDR3 totals 13 residues. The V and J ends lost 1 base and 8 bases respectively, with 12 bases between them. In DNA form, the CDR3 reads TGCGCCAGCAGCTTGTCCGGACCCACGGGCTACACCTTC. Amino acids: CASSLSGPTGYTF.

In its sample, this clonotype was seen many times. The chain uses TRBV12-3 or TRBV12-4 and TRBJ2-2; D may be TRBD2 (5 bases). V lost 7 bases and J 2 bases, leaving 14 bases between the germline ends. The CDR3 runs 15 residues. The CDR3 DNA is TGTGCCAGCAAGGAGGAGCCATTTAACACCGGGGAGCTGTTTTTT. Its protein product is CASKEEPFNTGELFF.

This clonotype was observed a few times. The chain couples TRBV28 to TRBJ2-3; 7 bases fit TRBD2. Trimming removed 6 bases from V and 3 bases from J; junction bases left unmatched: 9. This CDR3 comprises 15 residues. Germline V gives CDR1 MDHEN, CDR2 SYDVKM. The CDR3 is CASSLPGRDTDTQYF. DNA of the CDR3: TGTGCCAGCAGCCTTCCAGGGAGGGATACAGATACGCAGTATTTT.

This sequence joins TRBV19 and TRBJ2-1; 7 bases fit TRBD2. The CDR3 covers 17 residues. Germline lookup yields CDR1 LNHDA and CDR2 SQIVND (reference sequence). V was pared by 0 bases and J by 12 bases, with 17 bases of the junction left unmatched. The CDR3 is CASSIDGSGLWAGGQFF. The DNA for the CDR3 is TGTGCCAGTAGTATAGATGGTAGCGGGCTTTGGGCGGGTGGGCAGTTCTTC.

This clonotype came up many times. The rearrangement links TRBV20-1 to TRBJ2-5; 14 bases are shared with TRBD2. This CDR3 comprises 17 residues. The germline V gene has CDR1 DFQATT and CDR2 SNEGSKA (reference sequence). V was clipped by 1 base and J by 5 bases; unmatched bases: 9. The CDR3: CSARGVTSGGARETQYF. The DNA for the CDR3 is TGCAGTGCTAGAGGCGTGACTAGCGGGGGGGCGAGGGAGACCCAGTACTTC.

This sequence joins TRBV15 and TRBJ1-2; unclear D gene. Trimming shortened V by 0 bases and J by 7 bases, and 9 bases separated the two germline ends. Germline loops: CDR1 LNHNV, CDR2 YYDKDF (reference sequence). The length of the CDR3 is 13 residues. As DNA, the CDR3 is TGTGCCACCAGCAGAGATTCGGGTTTTGGCTACACCTTC. Protein sequence: CATSRDSGFGYTF.

This clonotype was seen many times. The gene calls are TRBV2 and TRBJ1-3; no firm D call. CDR1 and CDR2 (germline): SNHLY, FYNNEI. The CDR3 has 14 residues. Trimming removed 6 bases at V and 1 base at J, with 10 bases between. CDR3 bases: TGTGCCAGCAGCCCCCGAATGTCTGGAAACACCATATATTTT. Translating it yields CASSPRMSGNTIYF.

This chain connects TRBV7-9 to TRBJ1-1; the D gene is possibly TRBD1 (6 bases). This CDR3 has 11 amino acids. Germline V lookup: CDR1 SEHNR, CDR2 FQNEAQ (reference sequence). Between the trimmed V and J ends, which lost 8 bases and 4 bases, there was a span of 8 bases. The CDR3 DNA reads as TGTGCCAGCGGCAGGGGCACTGAAGCTTTCTTT. Protein: CASGRGTEAFF.

This clonotype was counted a few times. This chain links TRBV7-2 with TRBJ1-1; the D is unclear. Germline V gene lookup returns CDR1 SGHTA and CDR2 FQGNSA. Trimming took 5 bases from V and 0 from J, leaving 13 bases between them. CDR3 length: 15 residues. CDR3 loop: CASSATRVLNTEAFF. The CDR3 DNA sequence: TGTGCCAGCAGCGCAACGAGGGTCCTGAACACTGAAGCTTTCTTT. The entire variable domain, with the rest obtained from reference TRBV7-2 and TRBJ1-1, is as follows: GAGVSQSPSNKVTEKGKDVELRCDPISGHTALYWYRQSLGQGLEFLIYFQGNSAPDKSGLPSDRFSAERTGGSVSTLTIQRTQQEDSAVYLCASSATRVLNTEAFFGQGTRLTVV.

The table lists this clonotype with many counts. The rearrangement links TRBV5-8 to TRBJ1-2; D is undetermined. CDR3 length: 10 residues. Trimming removed 1 base at V and 7 bases at J, with 2 bases between. Looked up from germline, CDR1 is SGHTS and CDR2 is YDEGEE. The CDR3 DNA sequence: TGTGCCAGCAGCTTGTCTGGCTACACCTTC. As protein: CASSLSGYTF.

This clonotype showed up just a few times. V usage is TRBV20-1 and J usage is TRBJ2-2, with TRBD1 as a possible D gene (5 bases). V was cut by 6 bases and J by 5 bases, with 19 bases left in between. CDR1 and CDR2 (germline): DFQATT, SNEGSKA (reference sequence). The CDR3 contains 15 residues. CDR3 in DNA: TGCAGTGCCCCTATGAGGTCCGCAGGGACCGGGGAGCTGTTTTTT. Amino acids: CSAPMRSAGTGELFF.

This clonotype was recorded many times. V gene TRBV9 combines with J gene TRBJ1-3; D remains ambiguous. This CDR3 region has 15 residues. Trimming stripped 0 bases from V and 4 bases from J, with 11 bases between. Germline CDR1 reads SGDLS; CDR2 reads YYNGEE. CDR3 sequence (DNA): TGTGCCAGCAGCGTAGAACCGGAAGGGGGAAACACCATATATTTT. This sequence encodes CASSVEPEGGNTIYF.